The clone carrying this T cell receptor beta chain has only a few counts. These data are taken from a study of OX40 agonist ivuxolimab in advanced cancers. Background on the study: Ivuxolimab was delivered to patients intravenously every 2 weeks at doses spanning 0.01 to 10 mg/kg. Past anti-PD-1, anti-PD-L1 or anti-CTLA-4 therapy was accepted, and 40% had received some.

Autoimmune disease history or systemic immunosuppression barred patients. Profiled with immunoSEQ multiplex PCR; TCRdb holds only in-frame clones, not every one. Found here are over 9,000 clones, approximately 78% of them singletons; the top ten hold over 13%. The source was CD4+ or CD8+ T cells sorted from blood, collected in a trial of the OX40 agonist ivuxolimab. This receptor was identified in an adult with an advanced solid tumor such as melanoma, head and neck, liver or kidney cancer.

The CDR3 reads CAISESGNTIYF. Written as DNA, the CDR3 is TGTGCCATCAGTGAGTCAGGAAACACCATATATTTT. This chain joins TRBV10-3 and TRBJ1-3, with D unclear. The length of the CDR3 is 12 residues. Germline V gives CDR1 ENHRY, CDR2 SYGVKD. The V end was cut by 0 bases, the J end by 4 bases, with 1 base between.